Listed below are T cell receptor beta chains from one sample, sequenced in a study of immune evolution from preneoplasia to lung adenocarcinoma. Profiling relied on immunoSEQ multiplex PCR, and the TCRdb table lists in-frame clones only, not all of them. The sample lists more than 6,500 clones, roughly 80% occurring once. The sample taken for sequencing was FFPE adjacent normal lung tissue. The receptor set was obtained from a person in their 70s with lung adenocarcinoma. Each CDR3 is given with its conserved first and last residue. The D gene is left open where the match is weak. A row's size may be missing; if present it is once, few, many or a size class.

>TRBV7-9|TRBJ1-1|.|once
TGTGCCAGCAGCTTTCCCAGGACATCTAGGACTGAAGCTTTCTTT
CASSFPRTSRTEAFF
>TRBV28|TRBJ1-1|.|.
TGTGCCAGCACCACCTGGGCAGGGGTCTATGAAGCTTTCTTT
CASTTWAGVYEAFF
>TRBV11-2|TRBJ1-4|.|.
TGTGCCAGCAGCTTAGTCGGATTTAGTGAAAAACTGTTTTTT
CASSLVGFSEKLFF
>TRBV19|TRBJ1-6|.|.
TGTGCCAGTAGTATGGGGGCAGGAAACTCACCCCTCCACTTT
CASSMGAGNSPLHF
>TRBV4-1|TRBJ2-4|.|.
TGCGCCAGTTTAGCAGGGAATGGGATTCAGTACTTC
CASLAGNGIQYF
>TRBV19|TRBJ1-2|.|.
TGTGCCAGTAGTACGGGTGACCGACGCTCCTATGGCTACACCTTC
CASSTGDRRSYGYTF
>TRBV14|TRBJ1-4|.|.
TGTGCCAGCAGCCAAGCCCGGATCGGAAAACTGTTTTTT
CASSQARIGKLFF
>TRBV28|TRBJ2-3|.|.
TGTGCCAGCAGCCCCCTCCGGGGCACAGATACGCAGTATTTT
CASSPLRGTDTQYF
>TRBV4-1|TRBJ2-1|.|.
TGCGCCAGCAGCCAACCAATTAGAGGACCGTCCTCCTACAATGAGCAGTTCTTC
CASSQPIRGPSSYNEQFF
>TRBV14|TRBJ2-3|TRBD2|.
TGTGCCAGCGCGGGGGGGCAGACGCAGTATTTT
CASAGGQTQYF
>TRBV18|TRBJ1-5|.|.
TGTGCCAGTAAGGACAGCCTCAATCAGCCCCAGCATTTT
CASKDSLNQPQHF
>TRBV6-5|TRBJ2-7|.|.
TGTGCCAGCAGTCTCCAATGGAGCTACGAGCAGTACTTC
CASSLQWSYEQYF
>TRBV4-2|TRBJ1-4|TRBD1|.
TGTGCCAGCAGCCACCCCCGTTCGGGACAGGGGGCGATAAGAACTGAAAAACTGTTTTTT
CASSHPRSGQGAIRTEKLFF